The 5 T cell receptor beta chains listed next were all sequenced from one sample in a study of blood T cell repertoires in COVID-19. Method: immunoSEQ multiplex PCR; TCRdb's copy keeps in-frame clones and lacks some. The sample records some 190,000 clones, 82% being singletons. The sequenced sample was peripheral blood. These receptors originate from a woman at least 80 years old with active or convalescent COVID-19.

The V and J genes are TRBV6-5 and TRBJ2-5; 7 bases match TRBD1. With 7 bases clipped from V and 0 bases from J, the junction kept 5 bases outside the gene matches. Germline V gene lookup returns CDR1 MNHEY and CDR2 SVGAGI. The CDR3 is 14 amino acids. CDR3 in amino acids: CASKSGTDQETQYF. The CDR3 DNA sequence: TGTGCCAGCAAGTCCGGGACAGACCAAGAGACCCAGTACTTC.

This chain joins TRBV28 and TRBJ1-4; D may be TRBD1 (5 bases). Germline assignment: CDR1 MDHEN and CDR2 SYDVKM. This CDR3 has 15 amino acids. The V end was cut by 3 bases, the J end by 10 bases, with 18 bases between. CDR3 sequence reads: CASSFSTRGEGKLFF. In nucleotides, the CDR3 is TGTGCCAGCAGTTTTTCAACTCGGGGGGAAGGAAAACTGTTTTTT.

This chain joins TRBV5-1 and TRBJ1-1; 8 bases agree with TRBD1. Trimming removed 4 bases from V and 6 bases from J; junction bases left unmatched: 5. Germline loops: CDR1 SGHRS, CDR2 YFSETQ. This CDR3 is built from 13 residues. CDR3: CASSLGTGAEAFF. The DNA of the CDR3 is TGCGCCAGCAGCCTGGGGACAGGCGCTGAAGCTTTCTTT. The full variable domain, with the rest looked up from reference TRBV5-1 and TRBJ1-1, is KAGVTQTPRYLIKTRGQQVTLSCSPISGHRSVSWYQQTPGQGLQFLFEYFSETQRNKGNFPGRFSGRQFSNSRSEMNVSTLELGDSALYLCASSLGTGAEAFFGQGTRLTVV.

The chain links TRBV7-9 to TRBJ2-7; no clear D gene. This CDR3 is built from 11 residues. Deletions cut 2 bases from V and 7 bases from J, with 6 bases between. Germline V gene sequence: CDR1 SEHNR, CDR2 FQNEAQ (reference sequence). CDR3 amino acids: CASSLLREQYF. CDR3 coding DNA: TGTGCCAGCAGCTTATTACGGGAGCAGTACTTC. Combining the CDR3 with reference TRBV7-9 and TRBJ2-7 gives the whole variable domain DTGVSQNPRHKITKRGQNVTFRCDPISEHNRLYWYRQTLGQGPEFLTYFQNEAQLEKSRLLSDRFSAERPKGSFSTLEIQRTEQGDSAMYLCASSLLREQYFGPGTRLTVT.

This sequence joins TRBV12-3 or TRBV12-4 and TRBJ2-5; D is unresolved. V lost 3 bases and J 2 bases, leaving 7 bases between the germline ends. The CDR3 extends over 13 amino acids. CDR3 nucleotide sequence: TGTGCCAGCAGTTTTAACAGACAAGAGACCCAGTACTTC. It translates to CASSFNRQETQYF.